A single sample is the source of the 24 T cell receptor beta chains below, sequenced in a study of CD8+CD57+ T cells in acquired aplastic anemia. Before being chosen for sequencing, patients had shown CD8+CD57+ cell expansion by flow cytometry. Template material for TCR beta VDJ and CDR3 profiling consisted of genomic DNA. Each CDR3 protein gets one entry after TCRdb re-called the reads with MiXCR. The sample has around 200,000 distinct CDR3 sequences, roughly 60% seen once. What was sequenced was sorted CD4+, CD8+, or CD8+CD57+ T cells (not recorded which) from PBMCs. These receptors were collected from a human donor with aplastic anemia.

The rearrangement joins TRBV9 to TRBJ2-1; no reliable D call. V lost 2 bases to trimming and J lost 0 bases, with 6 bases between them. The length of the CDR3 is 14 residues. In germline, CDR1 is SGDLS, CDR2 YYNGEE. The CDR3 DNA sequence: TGTGCCAGCAGCGTGTCTAGCTCCTACAATGAGCAGTTCTTC. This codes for CASSVSSSYNEQFF.

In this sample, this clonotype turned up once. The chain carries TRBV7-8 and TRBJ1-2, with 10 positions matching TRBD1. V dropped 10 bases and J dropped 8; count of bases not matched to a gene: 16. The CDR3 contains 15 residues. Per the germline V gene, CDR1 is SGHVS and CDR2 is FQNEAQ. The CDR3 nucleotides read TGTGCCATCACGAAACCGGGACAGGGGATCGACGGCTACACCTTC. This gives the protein CAITKPGQGIDGYTF.

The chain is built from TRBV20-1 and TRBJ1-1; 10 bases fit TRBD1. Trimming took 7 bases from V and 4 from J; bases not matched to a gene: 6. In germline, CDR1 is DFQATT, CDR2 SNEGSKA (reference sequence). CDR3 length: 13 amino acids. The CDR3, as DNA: TGCAGTGGCAGGACAGGGGGGAGCACTGAAGCTTTCTTT. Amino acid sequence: CSGRTGGSTEAFF.

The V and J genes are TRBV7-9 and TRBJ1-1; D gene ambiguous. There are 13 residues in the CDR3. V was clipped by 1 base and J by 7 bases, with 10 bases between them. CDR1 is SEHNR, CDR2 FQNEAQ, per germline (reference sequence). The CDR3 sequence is CASSLDLTVEAFF. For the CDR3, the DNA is TGTGCCAGCAGCTTAGATTTGACGGTTGAAGCTTTCTTT.

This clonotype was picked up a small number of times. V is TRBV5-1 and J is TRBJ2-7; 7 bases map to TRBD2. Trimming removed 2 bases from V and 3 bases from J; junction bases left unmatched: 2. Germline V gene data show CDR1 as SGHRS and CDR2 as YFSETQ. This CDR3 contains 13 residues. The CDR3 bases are TGCGCCAGCAGCTTCGGGACTAACTACGAGCAGTACTTC. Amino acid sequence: CASSFGTNYEQYF.

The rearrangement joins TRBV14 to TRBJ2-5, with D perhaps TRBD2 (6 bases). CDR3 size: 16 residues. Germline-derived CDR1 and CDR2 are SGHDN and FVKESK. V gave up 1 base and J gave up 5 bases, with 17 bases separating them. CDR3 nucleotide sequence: TGTGCCAGCAGCCAAGGTCGGCGTGGGGGGAGCGAGACCCAGTACTTC. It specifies CASSQGRRGGSETQYF.

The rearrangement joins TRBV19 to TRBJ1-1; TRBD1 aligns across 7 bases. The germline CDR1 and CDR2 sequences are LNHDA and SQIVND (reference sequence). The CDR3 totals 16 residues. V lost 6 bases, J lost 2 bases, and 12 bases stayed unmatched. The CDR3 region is CASRSWTGNKNTEAFF. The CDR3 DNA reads TGTGCCAGTAGATCTTGGACAGGAAATAAAAACACTGAAGCTTTCTTT.

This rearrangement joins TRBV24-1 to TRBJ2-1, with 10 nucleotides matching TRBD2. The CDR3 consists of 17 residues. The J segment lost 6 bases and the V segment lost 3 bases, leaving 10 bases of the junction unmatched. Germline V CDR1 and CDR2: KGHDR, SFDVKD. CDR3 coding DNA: TGTGCCACCAGTGATCCGTCTAGCGGGGGTAAGTCCAATGAGCAGTTCTTC. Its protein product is CATSDPSSGGKSNEQFF.

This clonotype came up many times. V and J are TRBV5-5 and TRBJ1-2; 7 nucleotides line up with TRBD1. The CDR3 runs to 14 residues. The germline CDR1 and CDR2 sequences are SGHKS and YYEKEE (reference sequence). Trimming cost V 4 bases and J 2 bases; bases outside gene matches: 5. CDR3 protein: CASSPSTGNYGYTF. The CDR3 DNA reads TGTGCCAGCAGCCCCTCGACAGGGAACTATGGCTACACCTTC.

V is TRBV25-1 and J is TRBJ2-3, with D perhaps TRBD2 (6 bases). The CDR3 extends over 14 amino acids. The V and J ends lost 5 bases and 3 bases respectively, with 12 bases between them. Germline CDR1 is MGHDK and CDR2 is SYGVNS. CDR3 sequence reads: CASSRRGGTDTQYF. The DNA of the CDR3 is TGTGCCAGCAGTAGGAGGGGAGGAACAGATACGCAGTATTTT.

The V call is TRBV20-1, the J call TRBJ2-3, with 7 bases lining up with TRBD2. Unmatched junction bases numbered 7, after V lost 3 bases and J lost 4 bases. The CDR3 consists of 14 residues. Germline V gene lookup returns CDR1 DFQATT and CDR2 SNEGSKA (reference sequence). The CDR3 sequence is CSARAGAGPDTQYF. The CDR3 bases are TGCAGTGCTAGGGCGGGAGCTGGGCCAGATACGCAGTATTTT.

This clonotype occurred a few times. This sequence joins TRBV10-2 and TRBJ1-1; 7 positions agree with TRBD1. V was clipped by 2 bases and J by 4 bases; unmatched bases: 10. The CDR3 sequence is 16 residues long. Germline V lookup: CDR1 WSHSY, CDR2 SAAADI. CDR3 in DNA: TGCGCCAGCAGTGAGGTGGCAGGGGGACGTGGCACTGAAGCTTTCTTT. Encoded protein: CASSEVAGGRGTEAFF.

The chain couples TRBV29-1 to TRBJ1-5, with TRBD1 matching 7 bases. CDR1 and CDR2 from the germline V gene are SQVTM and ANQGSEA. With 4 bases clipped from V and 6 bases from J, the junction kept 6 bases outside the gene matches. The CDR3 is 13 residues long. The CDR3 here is CSVGARGPQPQHF. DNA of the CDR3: TGCAGCGTTGGCGCAAGGGGGCCTCAGCCCCAGCATTTT.

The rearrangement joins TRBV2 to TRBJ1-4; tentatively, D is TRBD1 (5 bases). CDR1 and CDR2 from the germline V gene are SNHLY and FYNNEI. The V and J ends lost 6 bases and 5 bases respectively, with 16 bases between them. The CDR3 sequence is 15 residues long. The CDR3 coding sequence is TGTGCCAGCAGCTATACCGGGACCGTGAATGAAAAACTGTTTTTT. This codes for CASSYTGTVNEKLFF. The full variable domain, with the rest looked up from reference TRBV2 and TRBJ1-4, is EPEVTQTPSHQVTQMGQEVILRCVPISNHLYFYWYRQILGQKVEFLVSFYNNEISEKSEIFDDQFSVERPDGSNFTLKIRSTKLEDSAMYFCASSYTGTVNEKLFFGSGTQLSVL.

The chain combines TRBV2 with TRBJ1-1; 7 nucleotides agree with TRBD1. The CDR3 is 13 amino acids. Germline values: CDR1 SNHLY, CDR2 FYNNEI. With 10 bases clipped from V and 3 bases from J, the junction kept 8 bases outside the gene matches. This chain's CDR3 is CAITEGGYTEAFF. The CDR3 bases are TGTGCCATTACGGAAGGGGGCTACACTGAAGCTTTCTTT.

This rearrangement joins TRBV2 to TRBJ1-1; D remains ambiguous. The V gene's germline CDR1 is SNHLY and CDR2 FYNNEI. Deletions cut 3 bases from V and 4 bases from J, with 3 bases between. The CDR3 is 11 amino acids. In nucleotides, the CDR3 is TGTGCCAGCAGTGATTTCACTGAAGCTTTCTTT. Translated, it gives CASSDFTEAFF.

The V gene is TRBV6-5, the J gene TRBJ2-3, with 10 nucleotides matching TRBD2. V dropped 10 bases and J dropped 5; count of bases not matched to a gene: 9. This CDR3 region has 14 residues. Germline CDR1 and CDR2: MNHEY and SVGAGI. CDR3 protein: CATRTSGAGDTQYF. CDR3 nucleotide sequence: TGTGCCACCCGCACTAGCGGGGCTGGAGATACGCAGTATTTT.

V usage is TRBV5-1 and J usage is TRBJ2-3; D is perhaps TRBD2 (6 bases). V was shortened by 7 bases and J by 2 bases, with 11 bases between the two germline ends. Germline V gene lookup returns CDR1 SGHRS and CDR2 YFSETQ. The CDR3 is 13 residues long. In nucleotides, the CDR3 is TGCGCCAGCGGGGGAGGATACACAGATACGCAGTATTTT. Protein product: CASGGGYTDTQYF.

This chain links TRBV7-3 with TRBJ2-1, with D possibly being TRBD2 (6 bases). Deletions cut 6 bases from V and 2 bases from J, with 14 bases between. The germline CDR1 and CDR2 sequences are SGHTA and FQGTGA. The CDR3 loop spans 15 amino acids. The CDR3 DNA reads TGTGCCAGCAGTCCCGGGGGAACCACCTACAATGAGCAGTTCTTC. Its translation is CASSPGGTTYNEQFF.

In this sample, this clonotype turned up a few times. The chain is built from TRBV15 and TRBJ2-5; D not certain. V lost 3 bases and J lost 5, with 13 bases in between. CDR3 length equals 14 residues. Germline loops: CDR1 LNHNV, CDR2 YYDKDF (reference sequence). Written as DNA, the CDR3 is TGTGCCACCAGCAGCTCCAGGTCGGGTGAGACCCAGTACTTC. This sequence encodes CATSSSRSGETQYF.

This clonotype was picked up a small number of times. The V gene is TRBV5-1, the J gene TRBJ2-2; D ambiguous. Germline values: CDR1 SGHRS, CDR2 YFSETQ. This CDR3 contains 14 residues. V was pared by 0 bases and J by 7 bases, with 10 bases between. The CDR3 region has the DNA TGCGCCAGCAGCTTGGCCCCTGTGGGCGGGGAGCTGTTTTTT. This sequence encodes CASSLAPVGGELFF.

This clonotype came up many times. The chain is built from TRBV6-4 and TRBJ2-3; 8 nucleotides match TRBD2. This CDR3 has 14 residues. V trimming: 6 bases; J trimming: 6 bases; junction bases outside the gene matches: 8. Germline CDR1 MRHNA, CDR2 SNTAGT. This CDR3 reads CASSESGGRDTQYF. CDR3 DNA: TGTGCCAGCAGCGAGAGCGGGGGACGTGATACGCAGTATTTT.

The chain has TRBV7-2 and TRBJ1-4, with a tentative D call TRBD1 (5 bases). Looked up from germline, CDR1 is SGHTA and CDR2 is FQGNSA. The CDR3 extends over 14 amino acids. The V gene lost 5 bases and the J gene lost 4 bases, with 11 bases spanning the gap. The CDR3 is CASSPGTGNEKLFF. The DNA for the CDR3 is TGTGCCAGCAGCCCCGGGACGGGTAATGAAAAACTGTTTTTT.

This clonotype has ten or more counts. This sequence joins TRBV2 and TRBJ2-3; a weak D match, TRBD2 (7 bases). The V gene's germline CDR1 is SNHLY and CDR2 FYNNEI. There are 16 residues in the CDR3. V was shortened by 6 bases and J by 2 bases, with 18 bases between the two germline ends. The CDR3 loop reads CASSDWGGGNTDTQYF. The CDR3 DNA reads TGTGCCAGCAGCGATTGGGGAGGGGGGAACACAGATACGCAGTATTTT.